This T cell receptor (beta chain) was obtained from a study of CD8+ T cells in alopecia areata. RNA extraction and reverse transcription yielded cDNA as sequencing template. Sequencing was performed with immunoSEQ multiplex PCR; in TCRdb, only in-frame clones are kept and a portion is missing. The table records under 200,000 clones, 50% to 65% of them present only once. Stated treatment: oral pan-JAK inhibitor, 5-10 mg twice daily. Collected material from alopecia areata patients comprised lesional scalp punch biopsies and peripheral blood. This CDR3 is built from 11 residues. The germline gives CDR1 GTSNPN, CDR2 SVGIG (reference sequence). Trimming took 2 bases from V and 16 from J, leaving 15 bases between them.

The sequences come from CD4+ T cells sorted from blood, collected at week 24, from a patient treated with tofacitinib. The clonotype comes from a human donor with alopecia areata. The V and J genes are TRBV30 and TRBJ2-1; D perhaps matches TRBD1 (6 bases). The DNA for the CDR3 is TGTGCCTGGAGTTTGGGGGCGAGTTGCTTCTTC. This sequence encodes CAWSLGASCFF.